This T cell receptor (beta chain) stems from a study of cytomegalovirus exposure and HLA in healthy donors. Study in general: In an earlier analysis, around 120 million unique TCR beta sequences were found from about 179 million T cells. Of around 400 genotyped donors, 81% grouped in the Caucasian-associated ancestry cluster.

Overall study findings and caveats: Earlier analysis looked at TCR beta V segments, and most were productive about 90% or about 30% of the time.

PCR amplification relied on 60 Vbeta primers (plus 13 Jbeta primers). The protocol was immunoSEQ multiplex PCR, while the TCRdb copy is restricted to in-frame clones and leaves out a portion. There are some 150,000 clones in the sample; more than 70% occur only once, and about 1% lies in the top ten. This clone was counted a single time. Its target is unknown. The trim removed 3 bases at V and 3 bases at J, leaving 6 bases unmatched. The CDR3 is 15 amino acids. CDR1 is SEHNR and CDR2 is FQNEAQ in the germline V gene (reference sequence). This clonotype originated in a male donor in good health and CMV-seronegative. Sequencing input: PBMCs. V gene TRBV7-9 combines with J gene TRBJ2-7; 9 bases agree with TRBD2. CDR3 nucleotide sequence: TGTGCCAGCAGCTTGAGCGGGGGGATTAACTACGAGCAGTACTTC. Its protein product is CASSLSGGINYEQYF.